This is a list of T cell receptor beta chains from one sample in a study of T cell changes during pregnancy in multiple sclerosis. Assay used: immunoSEQ multiplex PCR; TCRdb lists only in-frame clones, some missing. In the table there are around 19,000 clones, around 85% of which are singletons. Sequencing was performed on CD8+ T cells from peripheral blood mononuclear cells, taken after pregnancy. These receptors all come from a female donor in good health, enrolled as a control in a pregnancy study. Each CDR3 is given without its conserved first and last residue. D genes are given only for firm matches.

j_gene: TRBJ2-7; d_gene: TRBD2; v_gene: TRBV6-5; CDR3aa: ASSPRTSGGGEY
j_gene: TRBJ2-1; d_gene: .; v_gene: TRBV11-3; CDR3aa: ASSQDVAKLSRQF
j_gene: TRBJ1-5; d_gene: .; v_gene: TRBV4-3; CDR3aa: ASSQDFGEEPLGPQH
j_gene: TRBJ2-1; d_gene: .; v_gene: TRBV28; CDR3aa: ASSLGSGGSYNEQF
j_gene: TRBJ2-1; d_gene: TRBD2; v_gene: TRBV15; CDR3aa: ATSRGLAGAYNEQF
j_gene: TRBJ2-2; d_gene: .; v_gene: TRBV27; CDR3aa: ASSSRDKNTGELF
j_gene: TRBJ2-2; d_gene: TRBD1; v_gene: TRBV10-3; CDR3aa: AISEVPGQGAGELF
j_gene: TRBJ2-2; d_gene: .; v_gene: TRBV4-2; CDR3aa: ASSQVAENTGELF
j_gene: TRBJ2-7; d_gene: .; v_gene: TRBV10-3; CDR3aa: ASSDAYEQY
j_gene: TRBJ2-7; d_gene: .; v_gene: TRBV14; CDR3aa: ASSPGSYEQY
j_gene: TRBJ2-7; d_gene: TRBD2; v_gene: TRBV6-6; CDR3aa: ASSSLAGSYEQY
j_gene: TRBJ1-1; d_gene: .; v_gene: TRBV29-1; CDR3aa: SVPGQMNTEAF
j_gene: TRBJ1-2; d_gene: TRBD1; v_gene: TRBV20-1; CDR3aa: SAKWTGFGT
j_gene: TRBJ2-3; d_gene: TRBD1; v_gene: TRBV7-7; CDR3aa: ASSLTGGITDTQY
j_gene: TRBJ2-5; d_gene: .; v_gene: TRBV20-1; CDR3aa: TPGQETQY
j_gene: TRBJ2-2; d_gene: .; v_gene: TRBV14; CDR3aa: ASSPLDTGELF
j_gene: TRBJ2-3; d_gene: .; v_gene: TRBV4-1; CDR3aa: ASSQLGVTDTQY
j_gene: TRBJ1-3; d_gene: .; v_gene: TRBV29-1; CDR3aa: SVEHWTSYSGNTIY
j_gene: TRBJ2-1; d_gene: .; v_gene: TRBV27; CDR3aa: ASSLFWGHNEQF
j_gene: TRBJ2-3; d_gene: .; v_gene: TRBV4-3; CDR3aa: ASSHALRGTQY
j_gene: TRBJ2-2; d_gene: TRBD2; v_gene: TRBV4-2; CDR3aa: ASSQDRGGRTGELF
j_gene: TRBJ2-7; d_gene: TRBD2; v_gene: TRBV5-5; CDR3aa: ASSSGRAIYEQY
j_gene: TRBJ2-5; d_gene: TRBD2; v_gene: TRBV29-1; CDR3aa: SVPTSGWETQY
j_gene: TRBJ1-2; d_gene: .; v_gene: TRBV29-1; CDR3aa: SVASDYGYT
j_gene: TRBJ2-1; d_gene: .; v_gene: TRBV27; CDR3aa: ASSFLAAYNEQF
j_gene: TRBJ2-7; d_gene: TRBD2; v_gene: TRBV7-2; CDR3aa: ASSLGVLAGFYEQY
j_gene: TRBJ2-7; d_gene: .; v_gene: TRBV2; CDR3aa: ASTEEWGHR
j_gene: TRBJ2-7; d_gene: .; v_gene: TRBV18; CDR3aa: ASSPLPRGTDEQY
j_gene: TRBJ1-1; d_gene: .; v_gene: TRBV7-9; CDR3aa: ASSQGSEAF
j_gene: TRBJ1-1; d_gene: .; v_gene: TRBV7-6; CDR3aa: ASSLAQQGHTEAF
j_gene: TRBJ1-1; d_gene: .; v_gene: TRBV4-1; CDR3aa: ASSRSEGNTEAF
j_gene: TRBJ1-1; d_gene: TRBD1; v_gene: TRBV6-4; CDR3aa: ASSDGQGDTEAF
j_gene: TRBJ2-7; d_gene: .; v_gene: TRBV29-1; CDR3aa: SVDETGYEQY
j_gene: TRBJ2-3; d_gene: .; v_gene: TRBV9; CDR3aa: ASSPGSSTDTQY
j_gene: TRBJ1-1; d_gene: .; v_gene: TRBV12-5; CDR3aa: ASGLVPGTEAF
j_gene: TRBJ2-1; d_gene: TRBD2; v_gene: TRBV11-3; CDR3aa: ASSPSGEANEQF
j_gene: TRBJ1-5; d_gene: .; v_gene: TRBV7-8; CDR3aa: ASSLQGGLQPQH
j_gene: TRBJ2-1; d_gene: TRBD2; v_gene: TRBV10-1; CDR3aa: ASSESPLAGHRWEQF
j_gene: TRBJ2-5; d_gene: TRBD2; v_gene: TRBV9; CDR3aa: ASSVATLAGGETQY
j_gene: TRBJ2-7; d_gene: TRBD2; v_gene: TRBV29-1; CDR3aa: SVVLALTYEQY